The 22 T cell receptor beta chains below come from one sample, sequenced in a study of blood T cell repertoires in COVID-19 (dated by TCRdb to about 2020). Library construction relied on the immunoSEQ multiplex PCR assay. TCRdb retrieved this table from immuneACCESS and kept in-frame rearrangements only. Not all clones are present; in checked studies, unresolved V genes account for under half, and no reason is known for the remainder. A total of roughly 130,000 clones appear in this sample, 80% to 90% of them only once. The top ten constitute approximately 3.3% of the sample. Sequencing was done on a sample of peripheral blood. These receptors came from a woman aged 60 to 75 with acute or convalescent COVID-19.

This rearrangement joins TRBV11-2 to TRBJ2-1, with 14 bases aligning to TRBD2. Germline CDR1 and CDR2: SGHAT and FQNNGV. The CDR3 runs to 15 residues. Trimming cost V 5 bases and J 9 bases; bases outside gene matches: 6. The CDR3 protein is CASSLGLAGGSEQFF. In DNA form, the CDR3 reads TGTGCCAGCAGCCTTGGACTAGCGGGAGGTTCTGAGCAGTTCTTC.

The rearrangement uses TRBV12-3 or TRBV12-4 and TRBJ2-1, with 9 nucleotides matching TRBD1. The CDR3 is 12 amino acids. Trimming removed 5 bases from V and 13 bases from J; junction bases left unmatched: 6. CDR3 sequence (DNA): TGTGCCAGCAGTCAAACAGGGGGCCATCAGTTCTTC. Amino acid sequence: CASSQTGGHQFF.

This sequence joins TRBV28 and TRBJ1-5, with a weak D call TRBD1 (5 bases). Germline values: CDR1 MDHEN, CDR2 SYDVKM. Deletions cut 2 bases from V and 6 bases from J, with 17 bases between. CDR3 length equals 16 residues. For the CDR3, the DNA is TGTGCCAGCAGTTTAGGATACAGGAGGGGAAGTCAGCCCCAGCATTTT. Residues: CASSLGYRRGSQPQHF. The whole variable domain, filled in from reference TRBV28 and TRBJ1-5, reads DVKVTQSSRYLVKRTGEKVFLECVQDMDHENMFWYRQDPGLGLRLIYFSYDVKMKEKGDIPEGYSVSREKKERFSLILESASTNQTSMYLCASSLGYRRGSQPQHFGDGTRLSIL.

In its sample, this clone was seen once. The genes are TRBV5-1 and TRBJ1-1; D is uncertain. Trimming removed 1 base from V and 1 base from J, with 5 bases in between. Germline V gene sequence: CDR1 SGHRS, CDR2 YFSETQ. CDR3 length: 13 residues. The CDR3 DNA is TGCGCCAGCAGCTTGTCAGAGAACACTGAAGCTTTCTTT. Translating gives CASSLSENTEAFF.

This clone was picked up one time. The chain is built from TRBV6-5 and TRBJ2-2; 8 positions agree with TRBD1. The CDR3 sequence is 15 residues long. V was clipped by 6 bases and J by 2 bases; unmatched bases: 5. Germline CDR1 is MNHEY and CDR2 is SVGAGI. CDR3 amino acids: CASSKGQGNTGELFF. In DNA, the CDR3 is TGTGCCAGCAGCAAAGGACAGGGAAACACCGGGGAGCTGTTTTTT.

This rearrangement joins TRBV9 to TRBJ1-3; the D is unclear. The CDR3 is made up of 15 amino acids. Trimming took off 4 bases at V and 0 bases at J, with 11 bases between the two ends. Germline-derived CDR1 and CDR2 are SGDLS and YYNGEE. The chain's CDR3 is CASSPQEYSGNTIYF. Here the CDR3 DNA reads TGTGCCAGCAGCCCCCAAGAGTACTCTGGAAACACCATATATTTT.

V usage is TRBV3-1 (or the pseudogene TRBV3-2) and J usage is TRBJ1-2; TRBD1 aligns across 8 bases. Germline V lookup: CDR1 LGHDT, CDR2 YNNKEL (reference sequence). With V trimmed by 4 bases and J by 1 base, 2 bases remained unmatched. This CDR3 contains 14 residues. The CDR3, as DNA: TGTGCCAGCAGCCCAACAGGGGGTAACTATGGCTACACCTTC. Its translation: CASSPTGGNYGYTF.

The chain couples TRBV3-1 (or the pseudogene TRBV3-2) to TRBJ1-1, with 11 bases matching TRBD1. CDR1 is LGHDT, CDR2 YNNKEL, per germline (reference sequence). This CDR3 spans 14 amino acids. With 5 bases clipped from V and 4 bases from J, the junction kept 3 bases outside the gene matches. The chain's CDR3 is CASSSGQGGTEAFF. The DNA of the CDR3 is TGTGCCAGCAGCTCGGGACAGGGGGGCACTGAAGCTTTCTTT.

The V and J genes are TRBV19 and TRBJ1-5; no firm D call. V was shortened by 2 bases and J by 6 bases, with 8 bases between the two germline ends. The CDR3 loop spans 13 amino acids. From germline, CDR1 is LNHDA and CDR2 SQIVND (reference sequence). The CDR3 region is CASSITEGQPQHF. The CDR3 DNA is TGTGCCAGTAGTATAACAGAGGGTCAGCCCCAGCATTTT.

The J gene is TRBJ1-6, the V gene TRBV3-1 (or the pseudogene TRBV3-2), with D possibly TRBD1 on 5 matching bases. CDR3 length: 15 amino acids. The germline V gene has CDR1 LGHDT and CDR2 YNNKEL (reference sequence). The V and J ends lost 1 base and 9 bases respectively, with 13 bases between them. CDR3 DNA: TGTGCCAGCAGCCAAGGCCTGACAGCTACTTCACCCCTCCACTTT. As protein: CASSQGLTATSPLHF.

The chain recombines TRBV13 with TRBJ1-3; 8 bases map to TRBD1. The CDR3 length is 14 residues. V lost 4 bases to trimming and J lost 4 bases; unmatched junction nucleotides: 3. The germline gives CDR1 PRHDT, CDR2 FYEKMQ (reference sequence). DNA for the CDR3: TGTGCCAGCAGCTCACAGGGGGGCGGAAACACCATATATTTT. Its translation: CASSSQGGGNTIYF.

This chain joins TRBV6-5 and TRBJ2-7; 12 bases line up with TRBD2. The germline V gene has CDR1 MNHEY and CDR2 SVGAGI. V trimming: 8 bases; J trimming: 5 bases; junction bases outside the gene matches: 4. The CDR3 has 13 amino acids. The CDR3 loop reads CASRLAGAHEQYF. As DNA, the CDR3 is TGTGCCAGCCGACTAGCGGGAGCCCACGAGCAGTACTTC.

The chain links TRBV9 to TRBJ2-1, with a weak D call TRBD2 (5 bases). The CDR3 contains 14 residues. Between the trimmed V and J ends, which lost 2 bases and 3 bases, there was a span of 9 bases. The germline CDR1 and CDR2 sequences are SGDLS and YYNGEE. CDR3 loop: CASSVGAVYNEQFF. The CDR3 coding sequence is TGTGCCAGCAGCGTGGGAGCGGTCTACAATGAGCAGTTCTTC.

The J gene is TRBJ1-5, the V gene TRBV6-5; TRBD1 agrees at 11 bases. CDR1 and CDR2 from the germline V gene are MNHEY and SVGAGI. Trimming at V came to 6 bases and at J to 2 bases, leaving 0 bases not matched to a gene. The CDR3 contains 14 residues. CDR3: CASRDRGRNQPQHF. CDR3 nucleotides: TGTGCCAGCAGGGACAGGGGGCGCAATCAGCCCCAGCATTTT.

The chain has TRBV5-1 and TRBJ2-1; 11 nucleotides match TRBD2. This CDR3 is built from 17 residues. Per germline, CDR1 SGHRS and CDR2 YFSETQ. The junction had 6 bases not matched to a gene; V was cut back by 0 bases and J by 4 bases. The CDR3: CASSLGSSGGSYNEQFF. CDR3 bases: TGCGCCAGCAGCTTGGGGTCTAGCGGGGGGAGTTACAATGAGCAGTTCTTC.

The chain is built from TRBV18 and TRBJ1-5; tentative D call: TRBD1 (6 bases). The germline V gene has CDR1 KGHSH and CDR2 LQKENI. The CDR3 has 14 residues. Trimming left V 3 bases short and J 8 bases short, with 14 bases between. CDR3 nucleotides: TGTGCCAGCTCACCTCAAACAGGGTCGGAGCCCCAGCATTTT. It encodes CASSPQTGSEPQHF. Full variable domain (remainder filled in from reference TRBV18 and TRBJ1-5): NAGVMQNPRHLVRRRGQEARLRCSPMKGHSHVYWYRQLPEEGLKFMVYLQKENIIDESGMPKERFSAEFPKEGPSILRIQQVVRGDSAAYFCASSPQTGSEPQHFGDGTRLSIL.

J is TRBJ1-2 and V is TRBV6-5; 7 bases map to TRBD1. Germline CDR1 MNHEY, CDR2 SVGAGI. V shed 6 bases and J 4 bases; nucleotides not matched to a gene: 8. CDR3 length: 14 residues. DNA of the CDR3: TGTGCCAGCAGAGCCGACAGGGACGGCTATGGCTACACCTTC. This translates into CASRADRDGYGYTF.

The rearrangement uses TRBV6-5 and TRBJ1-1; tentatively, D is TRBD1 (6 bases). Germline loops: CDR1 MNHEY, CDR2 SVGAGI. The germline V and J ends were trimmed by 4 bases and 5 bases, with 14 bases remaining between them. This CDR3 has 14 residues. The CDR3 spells CASSLQGQGTEAFF. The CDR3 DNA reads TGTGCCAGCAGTTTACAAGGCCAGGGGACTGAAGCTTTCTTT.

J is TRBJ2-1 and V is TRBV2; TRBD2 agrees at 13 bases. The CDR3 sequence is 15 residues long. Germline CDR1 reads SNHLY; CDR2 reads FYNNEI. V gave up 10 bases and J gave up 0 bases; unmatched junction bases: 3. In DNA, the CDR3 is TGTGCCACCGGGACTAGCGGGAACTCCTACAATGAGCAGTTCTTC. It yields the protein CATGTSGNSYNEQFF.

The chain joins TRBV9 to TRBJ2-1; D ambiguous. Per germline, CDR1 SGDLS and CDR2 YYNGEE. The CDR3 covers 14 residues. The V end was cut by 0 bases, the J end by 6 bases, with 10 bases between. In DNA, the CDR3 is TGTGCCAGCAGCGTAGAAGTGAAAGCCAATGAGCAGTTCTTC. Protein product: CASSVEVKANEQFF.

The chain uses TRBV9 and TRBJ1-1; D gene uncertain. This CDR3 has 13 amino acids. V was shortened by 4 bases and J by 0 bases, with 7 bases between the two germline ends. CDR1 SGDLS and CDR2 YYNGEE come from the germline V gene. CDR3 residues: CASSLNVNTEAFF. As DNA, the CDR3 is TGTGCCAGCAGCCTTAATGTGAACACTGAAGCTTTCTTT.

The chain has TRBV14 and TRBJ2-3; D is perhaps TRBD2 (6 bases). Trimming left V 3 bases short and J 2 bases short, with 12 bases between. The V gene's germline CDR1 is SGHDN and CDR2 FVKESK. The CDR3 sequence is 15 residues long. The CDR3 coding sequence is TGTGCCAGCAGCCACTGGGACTTCAACACAGATACGCAGTATTTT. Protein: CASSHWDFNTDTQYF.